This record concerns one T cell receptor beta chain sequence. The antigen is undetermined. Germline V CDR1 and CDR2: SQVTM, ANQGSEA. The CDR3 runs to 13 residues. V shed 5 bases, J shed 2 bases, and the junction held 6 bases outside the gene matches. This record comes from a study of post-analysis software for immune sequencing data. At the level of the study: Relapsing-remitting, secondary progressive and progressive-relapsing forms made up the multiple sclerosis disease courses.

Unique molecular identifiers were carried by the TCR beta cDNA libraries. When 1 to 10 million T cells were used, they gave around 500,000 cDNA molecules. Each CDR3 protein gets one entry after TCRdb re-called the PCR reads with MiXCR. The sample has 650,000 to 900,000 distinct CDR3 sequences; under 60% are singletons. The study's findings and limits: Higher frequency in patients than in controls was seen for roughly 5 TRBV segments, with TRBV5-6, TRBV5-1 and TRBV20-1 among them. When compared against controls, multiple sclerosis patients showed significantly lower normalized Chao1 diversity.

The gene calls are TRBV29-1 and TRBJ2-7, with 7 positions matching TRBD1. The source is a girl aged 10-17 years with multiple sclerosis. Sequenced: blood. The CDR3 region has the DNA TGCAGCGTTCGGACAGGTAGCCCCTACGAGCAGTACTTC. The encoded protein is CSVRTGSPYEQYF.